This T cell receptor beta chain comes out of a study of cytomegalovirus exposure and HLA in healthy donors listed by TCRdb under 2017. Broadly, across the study: An earlier analysis of approximately 640 of the donors reported roughly 300 Gb of sequence data and around 120 million unique TCR beta sequences from 150 million to 200 million T cells. An early release covering about 600 HLA-typed donors comprised approximately 290 gigabases of sequencing data and 65 million to 100 million unique TCR sequences. Among the roughly 400 genotyped donors, around 81% belonged to the genetic ancestry cluster associated with self-reported Caucasian donors. The study aimed to test whether signatures of past pathogen exposure could be identified by cataloging public T cell receptors. The study used immunosequencing to profile the T cell repertoires of approximately 690 subjects and linked those repertoires to cytomegalovirus serostatus. A separate validation cohort of 100 to 150 different subjects was used in addition to the roughly 670-subject first cohort. To predict cytomegalovirus infection status, the study brought together high-throughput TCR immunosequencing, statistical association of individual TCRs with disease status, and machine learning. A later analysis re-analyzed previously published TCR beta repertoires from 666 donors and added high-resolution HLA genotyping to study TCR occurrence patterns. The later analysis used no new phenotypic data to find candidate immune exposures, relying instead on TCR beta sequences and their occurrence across donors. In an earlier analysis of several hundred of the donors, high-throughput TCR beta sequencing was used to judge whether each TCR beta V gene segment behaved as functional or pseudogenic. Alongside the repertoire data, information on donor age, sex, ethnicity and CMV serostatus was compiled. Genome-wide SNP genotypes for about 60% of the 666 donors were used in a later genetic analysis, which treated that subset as a discovery cohort. All discovery cohort repertoires had been generated on a single sequencing platform. HLA typing included class I and class II loci at four-digit resolution. The number of typed donors differed by locus: about 620-640 for A, B, C, DRB1 and DQB1; roughly 510 for DQA1; around 580 for DPA1; and around 450 for DPB1. Because of strong linkage in the cohort, roughly five DR-DQ haplotypes were treated as single units for association and clustering. Among about 400 genotyped donors of the cohort, an average of roughly 230,000 unique TCR beta nucleotide sequences was sequenced per donor, of which roughly 17% were non-productive. Findings and caveats that apply to the study as a whole: In both the original and validation cohorts, the classifier was reported to diagnose cytomegalovirus status with high specificity and sensitivity. A later analysis found that TCR association rates varied across HLA loci, with DRB1 alleles showing the most associated TCRs and HLA-C alleles the fewest. The sequencing pipeline was judged likely to have produced a cluster of highly shared sequence variants as a technical artifact. Strong co-occurrence of HLA alleles, especially DR and DQ, made assigning TCR associations to individual alleles difficult. The earlier analysis of around 600 of the donors excluded 15 to 20 rarely observed V segments, including chromosome 9 orphons, because counts were too low. In a later analysis, HLA-associated TCR beta chains showed more clonal expansion and lower generation probabilities than non-associated chains that were equally common. According to a later analysis, parvovirus B19, influenza, CMV and Epstein-Barr virus appeared linked to several top co-occurrence clusters. In vitro tests confirmed that a few of the cytomegalovirus-associated TCR beta chains recognize cytomegalovirus antigens. Correlated functional status among segregating V segments might be attributable to linkage disequilibrium, but an unknown experimental factor could not be ruled out. According to the authors, the approach could potentially be generalized to other disease states and immunological phenotypes. Because HLA typing was missing for some donors at each locus, association tests included only the typed subset. Because the 87-base-pair reads could not distinguish some IMGT-functional V segments, including TRBV6-2 and TRBV6-3, those segments were excluded. In a later analysis, around 17,000 TCR beta sequences were associated with specific HLA alleles at a false discovery rate of 0.05. In this cohort, only TCR beta chains were sequenced, and detectable features were limited by the absence of alpha or paired-chain data. In an earlier analysis of approximately 590 of the donors, most TCR beta V segments were observed in productive rearrangements about 87% or about 30% of the time, broadly matching IMGT annotations. A later analysis found that most CMV-associated TCR beta chains appeared HLA-restricted, with HLA associations seemingly driven largely by CMV exposure. The presence/absence analyses assumed that sequencing depth was roughly uniform across donors, and that assumption may not be true. Compared with the approximately 700-donor mean, donors in an Asian-associated ancestry cluster had fewer N-insertions in productive TCRs, according to a later genetic analysis. In the study, 150 to 200 TCR beta chains were listed as associated with cytomegalovirus. A later genetic analysis associated a missense DCLRE1C variant with V-gene and J-gene trimming of TCR beta chains, and an independent cohort replicated the association. CMV serostatus was the only immune exposure information available for the cohort. A further reported finding was that TCR beta sequences accurately predicted the HLA-A and HLA-B alleles for most subjects in the first cohort. While some public TCRs were present in many individuals, most TCR sequences turned up only very rarely across donors.

Library generation was performed with the immunoSEQ multiplex PCR assay. For the multiplex PCR, a mixture combining 60 forward primers for TCR Vbeta segments and 13 reverse primers for TCR Jbeta segments was used. A multiplex PCR assay on genomic DNA amplified the CDR3 region of rearranged TCR beta genes. Amplified TCR beta libraries were sequenced as 87-base-pair reads on the Illumina HiSeq System. Per the source publication's procedure: Across the 670 or so repertoires, a later analysis counted 80 million or so unique TCR beta chains, 9 million to 14 million of which were shared by at least two donors. A nearest-neighbor algorithm error-corrected the raw reads and collapsed the reads into unique sequences, merging closely related sequences to remove PCR and sequencing errors. To assign V, D and J gene segments, CDR3 sequences were aligned to IMGT reference sequences. For a sequence to be retained, at least a six-nucleotide match to both a V gene segment and a J gene segment was required. A rearrangement was called productive if the CDR3 had no stop codons and remained in frame with V and J, and every other rearrangement was called non-productive. CDR3 was defined by IMGT convention, running from the second conserved V-encoded cysteine to the conserved J-encoded phenylalanine. The earlier analysis of 587 of the donors excluded sequences that lacked an unambiguous match to a single V gene segment. In an earlier analysis of 587 of the donors, V segments were called functional above 56.7% productive rearrangements and were called segregating when the between-donor standard deviation exceeded 5%. A statistical classification framework was built to diagnose cytomegalovirus status from the catalog of TCR beta chain sequences. In a later analysis, TCR nucleotide sequences were compared against IMGT/GENE-DB human TR gene sequences so that V and J genes could be assigned. Using the TCRdist pipeline, a later analysis assigned CDR3 sequences along with most-parsimonious VDJ recombination scenarios. In a later analysis, every TCR beta chain was defined by the combination of its CDR3 amino acid sequence and its V-gene family, and reads without a unique V-gene family were dropped. In a later analysis, 450 to 600 highly shared, low-generation-probability nucleotide sequences were removed to address suspected cross-contamination and a sequencing artifact. In a later analysis, a clonal expansion index for each public chain was calculated from normalized within-repertoire ranks of inferred template counts. Generation probabilities in a later analysis came from a VDJ recombination model fitted to out-of-frame rearrangements, and those results were checked against IGoR. Hypergeometric tests were used in a later analysis to score TCR-TCR, TCR-HLA and TCR-CMV co-occurrence, with a repertoire-size bias correction applied to the TCR pairs. In a later analysis, false discovery rates were estimated by permuting HLA or CMV assignments 20 times. A later analysis grouped co-occurring TCRs with DBSCAN, adding TCRdist sequence similarity when clustering within HLA-allele-positive subsets. Repertoires with fewer than 30,000 or more than 120,000 public chains were left out of co-occurrence clustering, as were five repertoires with anomalous nucleotide sharing. Held by TCRdb, this immuneACCESS table contains in-frame sequences only and omits some clones. Under half of the omission traces to an unresolved V gene where checked; the cause of the rest is unknown. The V and J calls and clone size are taken from that table; D and trimming were inferred from the DNA. The sample records around 150,000 clones, approximately 78% of which are singletons. Clones ranked in the top ten supply approximately 2% of the sample.

Comments on this clone: The specificity of this receptor is unknown. Base qualities are not at hand, and no much larger clone is one base apart.

Trimming removed 5 bases from V and 5 bases from J, leaving 9 bases between the germline ends. Based on the germline V gene (reference sequence), the CDR1 and CDR2 sequences are PRHDT and FYEKMQ. Counted from cysteine to phenylalanine, this CDR3 has 12 amino acids. Left in the record is the CDR3 DNA by itself, 36 bases read in frame from the first base. In total, just over 650 healthy bone marrow donors made up the cohort. Cohort members were all nominally healthy when sampled, although unrecorded immune exposures were likely present. The donor tested CMV seronegative and was one of the 352 seronegative cohort members. A peripheral blood sample was collected from each donor, and TCR beta sequencing was performed on peripheral blood mononuclear cells. Genomic DNA extraction from the blood cell samples was performed with the Qiagen DNeasy Blood Extraction Kit.

The sequencing input was PBMCs. This clonotype was obtained from a woman aged 18-29 years in good health and CMV-seronegative. The chain uses TRBV13 and TRBJ1-2; the D gene identity is not certain. The CDR3 protein is CASSRRNYGYTF. The base sequence is TGTGCCAGCAGCCGGCGGAATTATGGCTACACCTTC.